This T cell receptor (beta chain) comes out of a study of control samples from healthy donors and cancer patients (dated by TCRdb to the early 2020s). The CDR3, from cysteine to phenylalanine, totals 14 residues. Of the read, only the CDR3 DNA is kept; its 42 bases are in frame from base 1. Ends trimmed: V by 6 bases, J by 7 bases; bases unmatched to a gene: 8. Based on the germline V gene (reference sequence), the CDR1 and CDR2 sequences are MNHEY and SMNVEV. Comment on this clone: No cognate antigen has been identified for it. Base qualities are not at hand, and no much larger clone is one base apart.

The library was produced with the immunoSEQ multiplex PCR assay. Sourced from immuneACCESS, this table was stored by TCRdb with only in-frame sequences that have V and J called. A share of the clones is absent; for the studies checked, an unresolved V gene accounts for under half, and the remainder has no known explanation. The sample data list about 63,000 clones, and around 87% of these were observed just once. About 13% of the sample is in the top ten clones. The specimen was PBMCs. The rearranged chain carries TRBV27 and TRBJ2-4, and 8 junctional nucleotides match TRBD2. The clonotype originates from a woman aged 60 to 75 with lung cancer. The DNA reads TGTGCCAGCAGCGGGAGGGCTAGCGGTAACATTCAGTACTTC. The resulting protein is CASSGRASGNIQYF.